Listed here are 18 T cell receptor beta chains from one sample, sequenced in a study of blood T cell repertoires in COVID-19. Produced via immunoSEQ multiplex PCR; TCRdb's table is partial and in-frame only. The data show tens of thousands of clones, 70% to 80% seen once. The sample taken for sequencing was peripheral blood. Source of these receptors: a man in his 70s with COVID-19, enrolled during active disease.

This rearrangement joins TRBV7-2 to TRBJ2-1; tentative D call: TRBD2 (5 bases). Germline values: CDR1 SGHTA, CDR2 FQGNSA. This CDR3 spans 16 amino acids. The germline V and J ends were trimmed by 5 bases and 0 bases, with 14 bases remaining between them. CDR3 loop: CASSKERPSSYNEQFF. CDR3 in DNA: TGTGCCAGCAGCAAAGAGCGGCCGAGCTCCTACAATGAGCAGTTCTTC. Full variable domain (remainder filled in from reference TRBV7-2 and TRBJ2-1): GAGVSQSPSNKVTEKGKDVELRCDPISGHTALYWYRQSLGQGLEFLIYFQGNSAPDKSGLPSDRFSAERTGGSVSTLTIQRTQQEDSAVYLCASSKERPSSYNEQFFGPGTRLTVL.

The rearrangement links TRBV3-1 (or the pseudogene TRBV3-2) to TRBJ1-1; a weak D match, TRBD1 (6 bases). Germline assignment: CDR1 LGHDT and CDR2 YNNKEL (reference sequence). The CDR3 totals 15 residues. The V end lost 4 bases, the J end lost 1 base, and 13 bases lay between the germline ends. The CDR3 DNA is TGTGCCAGCAGCCCTAGCGGGACATCGAACACTGAAGCTTTCTTT. Translation: CASSPSGTSNTEAFF.

J is TRBJ2-7 and V is TRBV28, with TRBD1 identical over 7 bases. From germline, CDR1 is MDHEN and CDR2 SYDVKM. The V and J ends lost 5 bases and 4 bases, in that order; junction bases with no gene match: 8. The CDR3 runs 14 residues. The CDR3 DNA is TGTGCCAGCAGTAGAACAGGGGTGGGGTACGAGCAGTACTTC. This translates into CASSRTGVGYEQYF.

This chain uses TRBV27 with TRBJ2-1; no clear D gene. Germline-derived CDR1 and CDR2 are MNHEY and SMNVEV (reference sequence). V was pared by 0 bases and J by 6 bases, with 6 bases between. The CDR3 is made up of 13 amino acids. The CDR3 sequence is CASSLSSSNEQFF. The CDR3 region has the DNA TGTGCCAGCAGTTTATCGAGCTCCAATGAGCAGTTCTTC.

The chain employs TRBV28 and TRBJ1-1; 7 nucleotides align to TRBD1. The CDR3 totals 13 residues. CDR1 MDHEN and CDR2 SYDVKM come from the germline V gene. The V and J ends lost 5 bases and 5 bases, in that order; junction bases with no gene match: 5. The chain's CDR3 is CASSKTGVTEAFF. In DNA, the CDR3 is TGTGCCAGCAGTAAAACAGGGGTAACTGAAGCTTTCTTT.

The chain combines TRBV2 with TRBJ2-5; D is uncertain. Germline CDR1 reads SNHLY; CDR2 reads FYNNEI. V was clipped by 4 bases and J by 5 bases, with 8 bases between them. The CDR3 runs to 12 residues. The CDR3 loop reads CASSVYSETQYF. The CDR3 DNA reads as TGTGCCAGCAGTGTCTATAGCGAGACCCAGTACTTC.

This clone was counted between two and nine times. V is TRBV27 and J is TRBJ2-7; D not resolved. Germline-derived CDR1 and CDR2 are MNHEY and SMNVEV (reference sequence). V lost 5 bases and J lost 0, with 8 bases in between. The length of the CDR3 is 13 residues. CDR3: CASSPLSSYEQYF. The CDR3, as DNA: TGTGCCAGCAGTCCTCTCAGCTCCTACGAGCAGTACTTC.

This chain uses TRBV19 with TRBJ2-1; D may be TRBD1 (5 bases). Germline CDR1 LNHDA, CDR2 SQIVND (reference sequence). Trimming removed 3 bases from V and 2 bases from J, with 11 bases in between. The CDR3 spans 15 residues. The CDR3 here is CASSIGAVTYNEQFF. As DNA, the CDR3 is TGTGCCAGTAGTATTGGGGCCGTCACCTACAATGAGCAGTTCTTC.

The V gene is TRBV28, the J gene TRBJ1-1; D remains unclear. V lost 5 bases to trimming and J lost 0 bases, with 13 bases between them. Germline assignment: CDR1 MDHEN and CDR2 SYDVKM. This CDR3 comprises 15 residues. CDR3 DNA sequence: TGTGCCAGCAGTCCTATGGGCGGGATGAACACTGAAGCTTTCTTT. Translating it yields CASSPMGGMNTEAFF.

This clone was observed a few times. The chain is built from TRBV3-1 (or the pseudogene TRBV3-2) and TRBJ1-2, with 9 bases aligning to TRBD1. The CDR3 is 14 residues long. Germline values: CDR1 LGHDT, CDR2 YNNKEL (reference sequence). J lost 11 bases, V lost 4 bases, and 11 bases had no gene match. The CDR3 loop is CASSPLGQGEEYTF. As DNA, the CDR3 is TGTGCCAGCAGCCCGTTGGGACAGGGAGAGGAATACACCTTC.

This clone has more than one count but fewer than ten. This rearrangement joins TRBV27 to TRBJ2-1; 9 bases line up with TRBD2. The CDR3 spans 15 residues. Germline V gene lookup returns CDR1 MNHEY and CDR2 SMNVEV (reference sequence). V lost 2 bases and J lost 2; bases outside the gene matches: 1. The CDR3 spells CASSLAGGPYNEQFF. The CDR3, as DNA: TGTGCCAGCAGTTTAGCGGGAGGGCCCTACAATGAGCAGTTCTTC.

The chain couples TRBV19 to TRBJ2-5; no definite D call. This CDR3 spans 13 amino acids. From germline, CDR1 is LNHDA and CDR2 SQIVND (reference sequence). Between the trimmed V and J ends, which lost 3 bases and 2 bases, there was a span of 7 bases. The CDR3 nucleotides are TGTGCCAGTAGTATCTTCGTTCAAGAGACCCAGTACTTC. Its translation is CASSIFVQETQYF.

The V call is TRBV6-5, the J call TRBJ1-1; D gene ambiguous. V lost 4 bases to trimming and J lost 0 bases, with 12 bases between them. Germline V gene data show CDR1 as MNHEY and CDR2 as SVGAGI. This CDR3 has 15 residues. This CDR3 is CASSLDYHMNTEAFF. As DNA, the CDR3 is TGTGCCAGCAGTTTGGACTACCACATGAACACTGAAGCTTTCTTT.

V is TRBV6-2 or TRBV6-3 and J is TRBJ2-2; the D gene is possibly TRBD2 (6 bases). CDR1 is MNHEY and CDR2 is SVGEGT in the germline V gene. V gave up 3 bases and J gave up 6 bases, with 14 bases separating them. CDR3 size: 15 residues. DNA for the CDR3: TGTGCCAGCAGTTATATATCGGGGGACCCCGGGGAGCTGTTTTTT. Amino acids: CASSYISGDPGELFF.

This clone was detected only once. The chain joins TRBV15 to TRBJ1-4; 9 nucleotides agree with TRBD1. Germline CDR1 LNHNV, CDR2 YYDKDF (reference sequence). The CDR3 sequence is 14 residues long. Trimming removed 11 bases from V and 0 bases from J; junction bases left unmatched: 4. CDR3 loop: CAAGQGTTNEKLFF. CDR3 nucleotides: TGTGCCGCAGGACAGGGGACAACTAATGAAAAACTGTTTTTT.

J is TRBJ2-1 and V is TRBV18, with 8 bases aligning to TRBD2. The CDR3 length is 15 residues. Germline-derived CDR1 and CDR2 are KGHSH and LQKENI. The V and J ends lost 3 bases and 3 bases, in that order; junction bases with no gene match: 4. As DNA, the CDR3 is TGTGCCAGCTCACCCCGGCTAGCGGGCTACAATGAGCAGTTCTTC. It yields the protein CASSPRLAGYNEQFF. Full variable domain (outside the CDR3, taken from reference TRBV18 and TRBJ2-1): NAGVMQNPRHLVRRRGQEARLRCSPMKGHSHVYWYRQLPEEGLKFMVYLQKENIIDESGMPKERFSAEFPKEGPSILRIQQVVRGDSAAYFCASSPRLAGYNEQFFGPGTRLTVL.

The chain has TRBV19 and TRBJ1-6, with a possible D match to TRBD1 (6 bases). CDR3 length: 15 residues. Trimming stripped 3 bases from V and 7 bases from J, with 13 bases between. The germline V gene encodes CDR1 LNHDA and CDR2 SQIVND (reference sequence). As DNA, the CDR3 is TGTGCCAGTAGTATCCTACAGGGTGTAAATTCACCCCTCCACTTT. As protein: CASSILQGVNSPLHF. The full variable domain, with the rest looked up from reference TRBV19 and TRBJ1-6, is DGGITQSPKYLFRKEGQNVTLSCEQNLNHDAMYWYRQDPGQGLRLIYYSQIVNDFQKGDIAEGYSVSREKKESFPLTVTSAQKNPTAFYLCASSILQGVNSPLHFGNGTRLTVT.

The chain joins TRBV28 to TRBJ1-5; D perhaps matches TRBD1 (6 bases). Deletions cut 9 bases from V and 3 bases from J, with 15 bases between. The CDR3 is made up of 14 amino acids. Looked up from germline, CDR1 is MDHEN and CDR2 is SYDVKM. The CDR3 DNA is TGTGCCAGTTCCACGGGACATCCCAATCAGCCCCAGCATTTT. This codes for CASSTGHPNQPQHF. Together with reference TRBV28 and TRBJ1-5, the CDR3 gives the full variable domain: DVKVTQSSRYLVKRTGEKVFLECVQDMDHENMFWYRQDPGLGLRLIYFSYDVKMKEKGDIPEGYSVSREKKERFSLILESASTNQTSMYLCASSTGHPNQPQHFGDGTRLSIL.